Each of the 8 T cell receptor beta chains below was sequenced from the same sample in a study of a mutant IDH1 vaccine in newly diagnosed glioma. This sample's time point: baseline, week 1 (first vaccination visit). As for treatment: pre-vaccination baseline after standard-of-care therapy. Generated by immunoSEQ multiplex PCR, the TCRdb table keeps only in-frame clones and is missing some. The sample includes 90,000 to 95,000 clones, 83% of them seen just once. The specimen was PBMCs, collected from a glioma patient treated with radiotherapy, temozolomide or both. Source of these receptors: a woman between 45 and 65 years old with glioma.

This clone was observed a few times. The genes are TRBV5-1 and TRBJ1-1; D gene uncertain. This CDR3 spans 15 amino acids. V was cut by 1 base and J by 6 bases, with 16 bases left in between. CDR1 and CDR2 (germline): SGHRS, YFSETQ. DNA for the CDR3: TGCGCCAGCAGCTTGACAGTAGCAGGTGACGCTGAAGCTTTCTTT. The encoded protein is CASSLTVAGDAEAFF.

V usage is TRBV18 and J usage is TRBJ1-5, with a weak D call TRBD1 (5 bases). The ends were cut back, 0 bases at V and 1 base at J, with 7 bases in the middle. The CDR3 sequence is 15 residues long. Germline V gene lookup returns CDR1 KGHSH and CDR2 LQKENI. The CDR3 DNA reads TGTGCCAGCTCACCACCGGGGCGGAGCAATCAGCCCCAGCATTTT. This gives the protein CASSPPGRSNQPQHF.

The V gene is TRBV5-1, the J gene TRBJ1-4; the D gene is possibly TRBD1 (6 bases). Germline CDR1 SGHRS, CDR2 YFSETQ. The CDR3 is 14 residues long. Trimming removed 2 bases at V and 5 bases at J, with 10 bases between. CDR3 in amino acids: CASSFGQGNEKLFF. The CDR3 DNA is TGCGCCAGCAGCTTCGGGCAGGGGAATGAAAAACTGTTTTTT.

The rearrangement joins TRBV7-9 to TRBJ1-3; D not certain. The germline V gene encodes CDR1 SEHNR and CDR2 FQNEAQ (reference sequence). This CDR3 is built from 12 residues. Between the trimmed V and J ends, which lost 2 bases and 3 bases, there was a span of 2 bases. This chain's CDR3 is CASSLLGNTIYF. Here the CDR3 DNA reads TGTGCCAGCAGCTTACTTGGAAACACCATATATTTT.

This chain connects TRBV7-6 to TRBJ1-4, with 7 bases fitting TRBD1. CDR3 length: 15 residues. Trimming at V came to 2 bases and at J to 4 bases, leaving 4 bases not matched to a gene. CDR1 SGHVS and CDR2 FNYEAQ come from the germline V gene. CDR3 sequence (DNA): TGTGCCAGCAGCTTACAGGGGGGACTTAATGAAAAACTGTTTTTT. This sequence encodes CASSLQGGLNEKLFF.

The genes are TRBV19 and TRBJ1-1, with D uncertain. Germline loops: CDR1 LNHDA, CDR2 SQIVND (reference sequence). This CDR3 has 12 residues. V was clipped by 5 bases and J by 0 bases, with 4 bases between them. This chain's CDR3 is CASSGLNTEAFF. Here the CDR3 DNA reads TGTGCCAGTAGTGGGCTGAACACTGAAGCTTTCTTT.

The CDR3 DNA reads TGTGCCAGCAGTTACTCCCTTGGGGTCACAGATACGCAGTATTTT. This encodes CASSYSLGVTDTQYF. The rearrangement joins TRBV6-5 to TRBJ2-3, with D uncertain. Trimming pared 0 bases from V and 2 bases from J, leaving 9 bases between. The V gene's germline CDR1 is MNHEY and CDR2 SVGAGI. This CDR3 comprises 15 residues.

This clone was counted between two and nine times. This rearrangement joins TRBV7-9 to TRBJ1-1, with 8 bases identical to TRBD1. The germline V gene has CDR1 SEHNR and CDR2 FQNEAQ (reference sequence). J was trimmed by 3 bases and V by 1 base; bases with no gene match: 1. The CDR3 is 14 residues long. This chain's CDR3 is CASSLGQGYTEAFF. The CDR3 nucleotides are TGTGCCAGCAGCTTAGGACAGGGGTACACTGAAGCTTTCTTT.